This TCR beta chain was obtained from a study of blood T cell repertoires in COVID-19. Study-wide context: COVID-19 samples collected from the United States, Italy and Spain covered acute and convalescent phases.

As processed by the authors: Reference gene primers were amplified, and this amplification served to estimate nucleated cell counts. The data were produced by immunoSEQ multiplex PCR, yet TCRdb's version contains in-frame clones alone and is incomplete. V and J calls and clone size come straight from that table; D and trimming were deduced from the DNA. This repertoire shows about 230,000 clones, around 78% found once; its top ten account for approximately 2.6%. V shed 4 bases and J shed 0 bases, with 13 bases lying between them. Germline V gene data show CDR1 as SGHVS and CDR2 as FQNEAQ. This CDR3 contains 16 residues.

The rearrangement links TRBV7-8 to TRBJ2-1; D is uncertain. The sample comprised peripheral blood. This TCR was recovered from a woman aged 70-85 years with active or convalescent COVID-19. The CDR3 region is CASSSRLVISYNEQFF. The CDR3 DNA is TGTGCCAGCAGCTCACGACTGGTGATCTCCTACAATGAGCAGTTCTTC.